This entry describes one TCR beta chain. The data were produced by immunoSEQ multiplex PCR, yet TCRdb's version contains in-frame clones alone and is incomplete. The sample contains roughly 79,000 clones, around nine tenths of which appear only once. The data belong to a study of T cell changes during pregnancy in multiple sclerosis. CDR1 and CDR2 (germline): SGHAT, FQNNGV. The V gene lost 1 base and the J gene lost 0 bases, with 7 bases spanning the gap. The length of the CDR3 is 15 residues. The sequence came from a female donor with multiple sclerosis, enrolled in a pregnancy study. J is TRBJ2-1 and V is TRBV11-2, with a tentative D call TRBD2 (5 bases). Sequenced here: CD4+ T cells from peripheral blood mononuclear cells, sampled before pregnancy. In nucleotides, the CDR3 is TGTGCCAGCAGCTTAGCGGCGGGCTCCTACAATGAGCAGTTCTTC. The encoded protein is CASSLAAGSYNEQFF. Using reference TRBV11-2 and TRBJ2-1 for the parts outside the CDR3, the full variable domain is EAGVAQSPRYKIIEKRQSVAFWCNPISGHATLYWYQQILGQGPKLLIQFQNNGVVDDSQLPKDRFSAERLKGVDSTLKIQPAKLEDSAVYLCASSLAAGSYNEQFFGPGTRLTVL.